Detailed here is one TCR beta chain. The antigen is unknown. The source of the sample is a study of CD4 T cells in relation to SARS-CoV-2 and coronaviruses. Between the trimmed V and J ends, which lost 5 bases and 2 bases, there was a span of 10 bases. CDR1 and CDR2 from the germline V gene are SGHTA and FQGNSA. The CDR3 totals 14 residues. Regarding the study as a whole: About 65% of donors had memory CD4+ clonotypes crossrecognizing SARS-CoV-2 and common cold coronavirus spike.

Repertoires were generated with immunoSEQ multiplex PCR, while TCRdb's copy carries only in-frame clones and drops some. The sample yields 25,000 to 30,000 clones, 74% seen once. Unexposed donor CD4+ T cells date from about 2011-2019, before the COVID-19 pandemic. CD4+ T cells were isolated from the cells after 10 days of culture. This clonotype was sampled from a human donor in good health. Sequenced: CD4+ T cells from PBMCs, cultured in vitro. The V and J genes are TRBV7-2 and TRBJ1-3; D gene uncertain. CDR3 residues: CASSALVAGNTIYF. CDR3 nucleotides: TGTGCCAGCAGCGCTCTGGTGGCTGGAAACACCATATATTTT.